This is a list of T cell receptor beta chains from one sample in a study of cytomegalovirus exposure and HLA in healthy donors. Sequencing used immunoSEQ multiplex PCR; TCRdb keeps in-frame clones, though not all of them. The sample carries under 250,000 clones, about 77% recorded once. Sequencing was done on a sample of PBMCs. The receptors derive from a boy aged 10-17 years in good health and CMV-seronegative. CDR3s include the opening cysteine and the closing phenylalanine or tryptophan. The D gene is left open where the match is weak. Some rows have no size entry. The others give once, few or many, or a class for an expanded clone.

j_call | d_call | clone_size | cdr3_length | v_call | cdr3_nt | cdr3_aa
TRBJ2-7 | NA | NA | 14 | TRBV4-2 | TGTGCCAGCAGCCAAGTACAGCCTAACTACGAGCAGTACTTC | CASSQVQPNYEQYF
TRBJ1-2 | NA | once | 15 | TRBV21-1 | TGTGCCAGCAGCACCGGGACAGGGGCGACCTATGGCTACACCTTC | CASSTGTGATYGYTF
TRBJ1-6 | TRBD1 | NA | 17 | TRBV27 | TGTGCCAGCAGTTTAGCCGGACCGGGACAGGGGCTTTCACCCCTCCACTTT | CASSLAGPGQGLSPLHF
TRBJ1-1 | NA | NA | 15 | TRBV10-3 | TGTGCCATCAGTGAAGCATTCATATTGAACACTGAAGCTTTCTTT | CAISEAFILNTEAFF
TRBJ2-3 | NA | NA | 15 | TRBV21-1 | TGTGCCAGCAGCAAAAGACGGGGTAACTCCAATACGCAGTATTTT | CASSKRRGNSNTQYF
TRBJ2-2 | TRBD2 | NA | 16 | TRBV4-2 | TGTGCCAGCAAGGGGCCGACGGGGGGGCTCACCGGGGAGCTGTTTTTT | CASKGPTGGLTGELFF
TRBJ2-3 | TRBD2 | NA | 15 | TRBV6-5 | TGTGCCAGCAGGGGCGGGGGGACCAGCACAGATACGCAGTATTTT | CASRGGGTSTDTQYF
TRBJ2-3 | TRBD2 | NA | 16 | TRBV5-4 | TGTGCCAGCAGCTTGGGCGGGAGGCCTAGCACAGATACGCAGTATTTT | CASSLGGRPSTDTQYF
TRBJ2-7 | TRBD1 | NA | 15 | TRBV5-4 | TGTGCCAGCAGCTTGGGGACAGGGGGCTCCTACGAGCAGTACTTC | CASSLGTGGSYEQYF
TRBJ1-3 | TRBD1 | few | 17 | TRBV27 | TGTGCCAGCAGTCCAGGGACAGGGGCCTTCTCTGGAAACACCATATATTTT | CASSPGTGAFSGNTIYF
TRBJ2-5 | NA | NA | 16 | TRBV11-3 | TGTGCCAGCAGCTTACTCCCCTCCGAGGCCCAAGAGACCCAGTACTTC | CASSLLPSEAQETQYF
TRBJ2-7 | TRBD1 | NA | 15 | TRBV5-4 | TGTGCCAGCAGCTTGTCTTTGGGACAGCACTACGAGCAGTACTTC | CASSLSLGQHYEQYF
TRBJ1-1 | NA | NA | 15 | TRBV9 | TGTGCCAGCAGCCCCCCTCCAGGGGCGAACACTGAAGCTTTCTTT | CASSPPPGANTEAFF
TRBJ2-6 | NA | NA | 17 | TRBV6-1 | TGTGCCAGCAGTGAAGAACTTACAGGGCCAGGGGCCAACGTCCTGACTTTC | CASSEELTGPGANVLTF
TRBJ2-7 | TRBD2 | NA | 16 | TRBV7-2 | TGTGCCAGCAGCTTATTTCTAGCGGGAGGGTCCTACGAGCAGTACTTC | CASSLFLAGGSYEQYF
TRBJ2-5 | NA | NA | 11 | TRBV11-3 | TGTGCCAGCAGGGGGGCCGAGACCCAGTACTTC | CASRGAETQYF
TRBJ2-5 | TRBD2 | NA | 16 | TRBV9 | TGTGCCAGCAGCGCACTAGCGGGGGGGGTTACGGAGACCCAGTACTTC | CASSALAGGVTETQYF
TRBJ2-7 | NA | once | 14 | TRBV5-1 | TGCGCCAGCAGCTTGCAGGGAAACGGCTACGAGCAGTACTTC | CASSLQGNGYEQYF
TRBJ1-6 | TRBD1 | NA | 14 | TRBV30 | TGTGCCTGGAGTGAGGGACAGGGAAATTCACCCCTCCACTTT | CAWSEGQGNSPLHF
TRBJ2-5 | TRBD2 | once | 18 | TRBV5-1 | TGCGCCAGCAGCTTGGGGGAAACTAGCGGGGGGGACCAAGAGACCCAGTACTTC | CASSLGETSGGDQETQYF
TRBJ2-7 | NA | NA | 12 | TRBV10-2 | TGCGCCAGCAGTGACAGAAGATACGAGCAGTACTTC | CASSDRRYEQYF
TRBJ2-1 | NA | NA | 15 | TRBV6-5 | TGTGCCAGCAGTTACTCCCCGGACAGTTACAATGAGCAGTTCTTC | CASSYSPDSYNEQFF
TRBJ1-1 | NA | NA | 15 | TRBV11-1 | TGTGCCAGCAGCTATAACAGACCCGTGAACACTGAAGCTTTCTTT | CASSYNRPVNTEAFF